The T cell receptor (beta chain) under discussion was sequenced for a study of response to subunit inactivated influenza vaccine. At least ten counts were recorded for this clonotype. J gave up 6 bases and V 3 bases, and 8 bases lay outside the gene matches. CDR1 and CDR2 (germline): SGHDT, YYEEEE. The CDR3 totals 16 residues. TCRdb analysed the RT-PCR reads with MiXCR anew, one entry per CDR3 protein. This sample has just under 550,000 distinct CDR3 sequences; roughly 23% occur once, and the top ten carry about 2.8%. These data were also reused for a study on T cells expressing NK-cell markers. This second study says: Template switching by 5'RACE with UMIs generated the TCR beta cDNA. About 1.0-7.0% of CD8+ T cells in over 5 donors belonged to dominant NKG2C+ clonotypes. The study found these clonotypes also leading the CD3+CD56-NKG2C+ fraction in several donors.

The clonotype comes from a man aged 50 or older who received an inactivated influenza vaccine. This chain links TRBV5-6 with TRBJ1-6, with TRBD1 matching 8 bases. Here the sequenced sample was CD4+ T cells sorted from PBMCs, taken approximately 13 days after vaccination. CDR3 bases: TGTGCCAGCAGCTCCGGGACAGGTCTTCTTAATTCACCCCTCCACTTT. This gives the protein CASSSGTGLLNSPLHF.